This TCR beta chain was profiled in a study of CD8 T cells in Susac syndrome. Reverse transcription used about 0.45 to 1 ug RNA and random hexamers. TCRdb passed the immunoSEQ multiplex PCR reads through MiXCR, listing each CDR3 protein once. The sample contains about 250,000 distinct CDR3 sequences, 80% to 95% of which appear only once. The CDR3 spans 14 residues. Germline V gene lookup returns CDR1 SGHAT and CDR2 FQNNGV. With 5 bases removed from V and 7 bases from J, the gap between germline ends came to 15 bases. This TCR came from a human donor with multiple sclerosis. The genes are TRBV11-2 and TRBJ2-1; the D is unclear. Input material: CD4+ T cells from PBMCs. The CDR3 reads CASSPQGVGNEQFF. CDR3 DNA sequence: TGTGCCAGCAGCCCCCAAGGAGTAGGGAATGAGCAGTTCTTC.